Sequencing of this TCR beta chain was carried out in a study of control samples from healthy donors and cancer patients. Produced via immunoSEQ multiplex PCR; TCRdb's table is partial and in-frame only. The sample lists 230,000 or so clones, 85% to 95% occurring once. V gave up 3 bases and J gave up 7 bases, with 19 bases separating them. This CDR3 spans 15 amino acids. Germline CDR1 is SGHKS and CDR2 is YYEKEE (reference sequence). The TCR sequence derives from a man aged 50 to 60 in good health. The V call is TRBV5-5, the J call TRBJ1-1; a possible D gene is TRBD1 (6 bases). Specimen: blood. In DNA form, the CDR3 reads TGTGCCAGCAGCTCCGATGGACAGACTCTATTTGAAGCTTTCTTT. It is translated as CASSSDGQTLFEAFF.